These T cell receptor beta chains were read from a single sample in a study of T cells in Graves' hyperthyroidism and ophthalmopathy. TCRdb recomputed calls from the multiplex PCR reads with MiXCR, one row per CDR3 protein. This sample has about half a million distinct CDR3 sequences, with less than 25% found just once. Sequencing input: blood. The receptors come from a woman in her twenties or thirties with Graves' ophthalmopathy. CDR3s include the opening cysteine and the closing phenylalanine or tryptophan. The order of the fields is CDR3 protein, CDR3 DNA, D gene, V gene, clone size, J gene. The D gene is left open where the match is weak. Not all rows give a size; the values are once, few, many and, for expanded clones, a class.

CDR3: CASSLAGYIQYF
DNA: TGTGCCAGCAGCCTGGCGGGGTACATTCAGTACTTC
D: .
V: TRBV28
size: few
J: TRBJ2-4

CDR3: CASSLGSSGGSQPQHF
DNA: TGTGCCAGCAGCTTAGGATCATCAGGGGGCAGCCAGCCCCAGCATTTT
D: TRBD1
V: TRBV11-1
size: many
J: TRBJ1-5

CDR3: CASSLGSGQSYSYEQYF
DNA: TGTGCCAGCAGCTTAGGTTCGGGACAGAGTTACTCCTACGAGCAGTACTTC
D: TRBD1
V: TRBV11-2
size: .
J: TRBJ2-7

CDR3: CASSDPVYHSGANVLTF
DNA: TGTGCCAGCAGTGACCCTGTCTACCACTCTGGGGCCAACGTCCTGACTTTC
D: .
V: TRBV2
size: many
J: TRBJ2-6

CDR3: CAGTTGGGNTIYF
DNA: TGTGCCGGAACGACAGGGGGTGGAAACACCATATATTTT
D: TRBD1
V: TRBV30
size: many
J: TRBJ1-3

CDR3: CASSPTGRINYGYTF
DNA: TGTGCCAGCTCACCAACGGGACGGATAAACTATGGCTACACCTTC
D: .
V: TRBV18
size: few
J: TRBJ1-2

CDR3: CASSTGYQETQYF
DNA: TGTGCCAGCAGCACAGGGTACCAAGAGACCCAGTACTTC
D: .
V: TRBV28
size: .
J: TRBJ2-5

CDR3: CASSLMDRGQEQPQHF
DNA: TGCGCCAGCAGCTTGATGGACAGGGGGCAGGAGCAGCCCCAGCATTTT
D: TRBD1
V: TRBV5-1
size: .
J: TRBJ1-5

CDR3: CASRFGTAGYGYTF
DNA: TGTGCCAGTAGGTTCGGGACAGCAGGATATGGCTACACCTTC
D: TRBD1
V: TRBV2
size: .
J: TRBJ1-2

CDR3: CASSERGGRETQYF
DNA: TGTGCCAGCAGTGAACGGGGAGGGAGAGAGACCCAGTACTTC
D: TRBD2
V: TRBV25-1
size: .
J: TRBJ2-5

CDR3: CASSFQGSNYGYTF
DNA: TGTGCCAGCAGCTTTCAGGGCAGTAACTATGGCTACACCTTC
D: .
V: TRBV11-2
size: many
J: TRBJ1-2

CDR3: CSAQTGTGIRWSSYEQYF
DNA: TGCAGTGCTCAAACCGGGACAGGGATCCGGTGGAGCTCCTACGAGCAGTACTTC
D: TRBD1
V: TRBV20-1
size: .
J: TRBJ2-7

CDR3: CSVEDGGYGYTF
DNA: TGCAGCGTTGAAGACGGTGGGTATGGCTACACCTTC
D: .
V: TRBV29-1
size: once
J: TRBJ1-2

CDR3: CASSSQTGYQPQHF
DNA: TGTGCCAGCAGTTCCCAGACAGGGTATCAGCCCCAGCATTTT
D: TRBD1
V: TRBV6-5
size: many
J: TRBJ1-5

CDR3: CASSQTGPTGYEQYF
DNA: TGTGCCAGCAGTCAGACCGGGCCGACAGGTTACGAGCAGTACTTC
D: .
V: TRBV7-2
size: .
J: TRBJ2-7

CDR3: CASSPLTGNERAFF
DNA: TGTGCCAGCTCACCTCTGACAGGGAACGAACGAGCTTTCTTT
D: TRBD1
V: TRBV18
size: many
J: TRBJ1-1

CDR3: CASSYRSGETQYF
DNA: TGTGCCAGCAGTTATAGGTCAGGAGAGACCCAGTACTTC
D: .
V: TRBV6-5
size: many
J: TRBJ2-5

CDR3: CATSGRDRGSNQPQHF
DNA: TGTGCCACCAGTGGAAGGGACAGGGGCAGCAATCAGCCCCAGCATTTT
D: TRBD1
V: TRBV24-1
size: many
J: TRBJ1-5

CDR3: CAMKEMRTAGVLETQYF
DNA: TGTGCCATGAAGGAAATGAGGACAGCGGGAGTTCTCGAGACCCAGTACTTC
D: TRBD2
V: TRBV10-3
size: .
J: TRBJ2-5

CDR3: CSASRPKGANTGELFF
DNA: TGCAGTGCTAGTCGCCCGAAGGGGGCAAACACCGGGGAGCTGTTTTTT
D: TRBD1
V: TRBV20-1
size: few
J: TRBJ2-2

CDR3: CASSIDRDRARGYTF
DNA: TGTGCCAGCAGCATCGACCGGGACAGGGCTCGAGGCTACACCTTC
D: TRBD1
V: TRBV5-5
size: many
J: TRBJ1-2

CDR3: CASSFGFSSNQPQHF
DNA: TGTGCCAGCAGTTTTGGTTTTAGTAGCAATCAGCCCCAGCATTTT
D: .
V: TRBV27
size: many
J: TRBJ1-5

CDR3: CASSVWTGNSVEQYF
DNA: TGTGCCAGCAGCGTATGGACAGGTAACAGTGTCGAGCAGTACTTC
D: TRBD1
V: TRBV7-2
size: many
J: TRBJ2-7

CDR3: CSARHISGETQYF
DNA: TGCAGTGCTAGACATATATCGGGGGAGACCCAGTACTTC
D: .
V: TRBV20-1
size: many
J: TRBJ2-5

CDR3: CASSQTASYEQYF
DNA: TGCGCCAGCAGCCAGACCGCCTCCTACGAGCAGTACTTC
D: .
V: TRBV5-1
size: many
J: TRBJ2-7

CDR3: CASSPAGRNGYTF
DNA: TGTGCCAGCAGTCCCGCCGGGAGAAATGGCTACACCTTC
D: .
V: TRBV12-3/TRBV12-4
size: many
J: TRBJ1-2

CDR3: CASSFSGLVAGELFF
DNA: TGTGCCAGCAGCTTCAGCGGGTTGGTGGCCGGGGAGCTGTTTTTT
D: .
V: TRBV7-9
size: .
J: TRBJ2-2

CDR3: CSAGTKTGLVYF
DNA: TGCAGTGCTGGTACTAAGACGGGACTGGTGTACTTC
D: .
V: TRBV20-1
size: .
J: TRBJ2-7

CDR3: CASSLQPYGYTF
DNA: TGTGCCAGCAGCCTACAGCCGTATGGCTACACCTTC
D: .
V: TRBV6-5
size: many
J: TRBJ1-2

CDR3: CASEAWGFNGYTF
DNA: TGTGCTAGTGAGGCATGGGGGTTCAATGGCTACACCTTC
D: .
V: TRBV12-5
size: many
J: TRBJ1-2

CDR3: CASSIGRYGETQYF
DNA: TGTGCCAGTAGTATTGGCCGCTATGGAGAGACCCAGTACTTC
D: .
V: TRBV19
size: .
J: TRBJ2-5

CDR3: CASSEWTGTDGYTF
DNA: TGTGCCAGCAGTGAATGGACAGGAACGGATGGCTACACCTTC
D: TRBD1
V: TRBV2
size: many
J: TRBJ1-2

CDR3: CASSPSFSQETQYF
DNA: TGTGCCAGCAGCCCCTCATTTTCCCAGGAGACCCAGTACTTC
D: .
V: TRBV3-1
size: .
J: TRBJ2-5

CDR3: CASSFLVGTFGELFF
DNA: TGTGCCAGCAGTTTTCTGGTCGGGACGTTCGGGGAGCTGTTTTTT
D: .
V: TRBV6-2/TRBV6-3
size: .
J: TRBJ2-2

CDR3: CAISESTGRLRETQYF
DNA: TGTGCCATCAGTGAGTCGACTGGGCGGTTGCGAGAGACCCAGTACTTC
D: .
V: TRBV10-3
size: few
J: TRBJ2-5

CDR3: CASSYSDRVGGSPLHF
DNA: TGTGCCAGCAGTTACTCGGACAGGGTAGGAGGTTCACCCCTCCACTTT
D: TRBD1
V: TRBV6-5
size: .
J: TRBJ1-6

CDR3: CASRPPGQGGTKAQPQHF
DNA: TGTGCCAGCAGGCCTCCGGGCCAGGGTGGCACAAAGGCTCAGCCCCAGCATTTT
D: .
V: TRBV6-2/TRBV6-3
size: many
J: TRBJ1-5

CDR3: CASSPGAHNTGELFF
DNA: TGTGCCAGCAGTCCGGGGGCTCACAACACCGGGGAGCTGTTTTTT
D: .
V: TRBV12-3/TRBV12-4
size: many
J: TRBJ2-2

CDR3: CASSYRPTSGGLGGEQYF
DNA: TGTGCCAGCAGTTACCGCCCGACTAGCGGGGGCCTTGGGGGCGAGCAGTACTTC
D: TRBD2
V: TRBV6-2/TRBV6-3
size: many
J: TRBJ2-7

CDR3: CASSWAGTGPPFF
DNA: TGTGCCAGCAGTTGGGCCGGGACAGGGCCACCTTTCTTT
D: TRBD1
V: TRBV28
size: .
J: TRBJ1-1

CDR3: CASQGSNQPQHF
DNA: TGTGCCAGCCAAGGTAGCAATCAGCCCCAGCATTTT
D: .
V: TRBV28
size: many
J: TRBJ1-5

CDR3: CSARLQNPNTEAFF
DNA: TGCAGTGCTAGGCTACAGAACCCGAACACTGAAGCTTTCTTT
D: .
V: TRBV20-1
size: few
J: TRBJ1-1

CDR3: CASSLQREAYGYTF
DNA: TGTGCCAGCAGTTTGCAGCGGGAGGCCTATGGCTACACCTTC
D: .
V: TRBV28
size: .
J: TRBJ1-2

CDR3: CASSLQGWNTEAFF
DNA: TGCGCCAGCAGCCTACAGGGTTGGAACACTGAAGCTTTCTTT
D: .
V: TRBV4-1
size: many
J: TRBJ1-1

CDR3: CSASGQGVGGANVLTF
DNA: TGCAGTGCTAGCGGACAGGGGGTCGGAGGGGCCAACGTCCTGACTTTC
D: TRBD1
V: TRBV20-1
size: .
J: TRBJ2-6

CDR3: CSASLGSSYTF
DNA: TGCAGTGCTAGTCTGGGCAGCAGCTACACCTTC
D: .
V: TRBV20-1
size: few
J: TRBJ1-2

CDR3: CASSGAKVRAFF
DNA: TGTGCCAGCAGTGGAGCGAAGGTGAGAGCTTTCTTT
D: .
V: TRBV6-1
size: few
J: TRBJ1-1

CDR3: CASTGGLASYEQYF
DNA: TGTGCCAGCACGGGCGGCCTTGCCTCCTACGAGCAGTACTTC
D: .
V: TRBV6-1
size: .
J: TRBJ2-7

CDR3: CASSSLFVAGEETQYF
DNA: TGTGCCAGCAGTTCCCTGTTTGTGGCGGGAGAAGAGACCCAGTACTTC
D: TRBD2
V: TRBV12-3/TRBV12-4
size: many
J: TRBJ2-5

CDR3: CASSPEANYGYTF
DNA: TGTGCTTCTTCTCCCGAAGCGAACTATGGCTACACCTTC
D: .
V: TRBV9
size: many
J: TRBJ1-2

CDR3: CASSQTGGGTYEQYF
DNA: TGTGCCAGCAGCCAGACAGGGGGCGGTACCTACGAGCAGTACTTC
D: TRBD1
V: TRBV6-1
size: many
J: TRBJ2-7

CDR3: CATSRDPGFGYTF
DNA: TGTGCCACCAGCAGAGATCCAGGGTTTGGCTACACCTTC
D: .
V: TRBV15
size: many
J: TRBJ1-2